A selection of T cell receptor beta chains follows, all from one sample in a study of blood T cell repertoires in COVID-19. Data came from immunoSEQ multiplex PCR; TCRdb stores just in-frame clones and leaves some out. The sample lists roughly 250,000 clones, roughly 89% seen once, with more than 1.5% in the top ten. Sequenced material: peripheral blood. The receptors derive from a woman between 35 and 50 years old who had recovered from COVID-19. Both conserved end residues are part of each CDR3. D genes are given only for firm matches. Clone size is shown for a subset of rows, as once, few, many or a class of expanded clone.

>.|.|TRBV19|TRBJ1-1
CASSTQGWTEAFF
TGTGCCAGTAGTACTCAGGGGTGGACTGAAGCTTTCTTT
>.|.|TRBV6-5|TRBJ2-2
CASRNSRNTGELFF
TGTGCCAGCAGGAATAGCAGGAACACCGGGGAGCTGTTTTTT
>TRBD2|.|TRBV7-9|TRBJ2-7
CASSHGGLATNEQYF
TGTGCCAGCAGCCATGGGGGACTAGCGACTAACGAGCAGTACTTC
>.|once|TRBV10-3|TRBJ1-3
CAISLSGNTIYF
TGTGCCATCAGCCTCTCTGGAAACACCATATATTTT
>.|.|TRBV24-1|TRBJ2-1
CATTSSGSHYNEQFF
TGTGCCACCACTAGTTCCGGGAGCCACTACAATGAGCAGTTCTTC
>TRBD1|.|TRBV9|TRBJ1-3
CASSVGQENTIYF
TGTGCCAGCAGCGTTGGACAGGAAAACACCATATATTTT
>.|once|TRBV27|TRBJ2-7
CASSHSSYEQYF
TGTGCCAGCAGCCACAGCTCCTACGAGCAGTACTTC
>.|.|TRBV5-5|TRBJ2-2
CASSLRSTGIDTGELFF
TGTGCCAGCAGCTTGAGGTCAACAGGGATTGACACCGGGGAGCTGTTTTTT
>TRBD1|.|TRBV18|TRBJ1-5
CASSRGTAASSQPQHF
TGTGCCAGCTCACGTGGGACAGCAGCCTCCAGCCAGCCCCAGCATTTT
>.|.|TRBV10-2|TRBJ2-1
CASTLTRVHEQFF
TGCGCCAGCACCCTAACTAGGGTTCATGAGCAGTTCTTC
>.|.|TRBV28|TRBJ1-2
CATTSAGVGYGYTF
TGTGCCACCACCTCGGCGGGGGTAGGGTATGGCTACACCTTC
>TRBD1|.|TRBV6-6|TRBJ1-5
CASNRGQGLESPQHF
TGTGCCAGCAACCGAGGACAGGGACTTGAATCGCCCCAGCATTTT
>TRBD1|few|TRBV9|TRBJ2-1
CASSAGTGSANEQFF
TGTGCCAGCAGCGCCGGGACAGGTAGCGCCAATGAGCAGTTCTTC
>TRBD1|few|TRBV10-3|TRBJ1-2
CAISGQAANYGYTF
TGTGCCATCAGCGGACAGGCCGCAAACTATGGCTACACCTTC
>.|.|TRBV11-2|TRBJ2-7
CASSLEVTLEKYF
TGTGCCAGCAGCCTAGAAGTCACTCTTGAGAAGTACTTC
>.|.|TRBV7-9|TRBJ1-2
CASSLGFEGVYTF
TGTGCCAGCAGCTTAGGCTTTGAGGGGGTTTACACCTTC
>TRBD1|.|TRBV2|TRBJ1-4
CASSERRGNEKLFF
TGTGCCAGCAGTGAACGCAGGGGGAATGAAAAACTGTTTTTT
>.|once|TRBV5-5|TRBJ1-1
CASSLTGKTEAFF
TGTGCCAGCAGCTTAACAGGGAAAACTGAAGCTTTCTTT
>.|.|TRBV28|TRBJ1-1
CASSLIGRESSTEAFF
TGTGCCAGCAGTTTAATCGGGCGGGAGTCTAGCACTGAAGCTTTCTTT
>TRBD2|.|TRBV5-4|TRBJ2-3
CASSSYRTSGGADTQYF
TGTGCCAGCAGCTCCTACCGGACTAGCGGGGGTGCAGATACGCAGTATTTT
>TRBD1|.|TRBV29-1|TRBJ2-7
CSVVPGTGGYEQYF
TGCAGCGTTGTCCCCGGGACAGGGGGGTACGAGCAGTACTTC
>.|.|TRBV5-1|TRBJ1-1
CASSLTVNTEAFF
TGCGCCAGCAGTTTGACAGTAAACACTGAAGCTTTCTTT
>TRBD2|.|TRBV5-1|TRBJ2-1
CASSLTLAGGPNEQFF
TGCGCCAGCAGCTTGACCCTAGCGGGGGGGCCGAATGAGCAGTTCTTC
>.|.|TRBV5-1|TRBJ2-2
CASSPQAQGNTGELFF
TGCGCCAGCAGCCCCCAAGCGCAGGGGAACACCGGGGAGCTGTTTTTT
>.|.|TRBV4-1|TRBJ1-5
CASSQDSSFRGQHF
TGCGCCAGCAGCCAAGATTCCTCGTTTCGGGGCCAGCATTTT
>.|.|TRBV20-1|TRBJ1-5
CSASFTWAAYSNQPQHF
TGCAGTGCTAGTTTTACCTGGGCAGCCTATAGCAATCAGCCCCAGCATTTT
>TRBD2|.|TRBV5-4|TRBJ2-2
CASTPDSGRANTGELFF
TGTGCCAGCACCCCAGACTCCGGGAGGGCGAACACCGGGGAGCTGTTTTTT
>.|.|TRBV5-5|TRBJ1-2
CASSLDSEAGYTF
TGTGCCAGCAGCTTGGATAGTGAGGCTGGCTACACCTTC
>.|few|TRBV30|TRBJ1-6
CAWRGMQVNSPLHF
TGTGCCTGGAGAGGTATGCAGGTTAATTCACCCCTCCACTTT
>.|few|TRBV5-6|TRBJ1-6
CASSGRPGTPLNSPLHF
TGTGCCAGCAGCGGACGACCAGGGACACCCCTTAATTCACCCCTCCACTTT
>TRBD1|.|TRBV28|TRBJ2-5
CASHRDRSQETQYF
TGTGCCAGTCACCGGGACAGATCACAAGAGACCCAGTACTTC
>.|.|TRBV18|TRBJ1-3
CASSQSSSGGNTIYF
TGTGCCAGCTCACAATCAAGCTCGGGGGGAAACACCATATATTTT
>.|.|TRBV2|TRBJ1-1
CASSEQLGLGDTEAFF
TGTGCCAGCAGTGAACAATTAGGACTTGGAGACACTGAAGCTTTCTTT
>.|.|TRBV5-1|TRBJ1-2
CASSIDSYGYTF
TGCGCCAGCAGCATAGACAGCTATGGCTACACCTTC
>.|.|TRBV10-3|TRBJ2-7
CAINPGNSYEQYF
TGTGCCATCAATCCAGGGAACTCCTACGAGCAGTACTTC
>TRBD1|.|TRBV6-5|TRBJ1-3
CASKPGQRTGNTIYF
TGTGCCAGCAAACCGGGACAGAGAACTGGAAACACCATATATTTT
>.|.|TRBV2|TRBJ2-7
CASSESPGSSYEQYF
TGTGCCAGCAGTGAATCGCCGGGGAGCTCCTACGAGCAGTACTTC
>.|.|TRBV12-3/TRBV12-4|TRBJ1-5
CASSFGGSGPQHF
TGTGCCAGCAGTTTTGGAGGTTCAGGGCCCCAGCATTTT
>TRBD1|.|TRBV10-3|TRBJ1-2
CAISESTGPGTGPQYGYTF
TGTGCCATCAGTGAGTCGACGGGGCCCGGGACAGGGCCCCAGTATGGCTACACCTTC
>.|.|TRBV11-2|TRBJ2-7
CASSDRASGYEQYF
TGTGCCAGCAGCGACCGGGCCTCAGGGTACGAGCAGTACTTC
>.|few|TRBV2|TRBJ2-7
CASSEPASSYEQYF
TGTGCCAGCAGTGAACCCGCGAGCTCCTACGAGCAGTACTTC
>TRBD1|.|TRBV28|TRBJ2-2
CASSSTGDRVSGELFF
TGTGCCAGCAGTTCCACGGGGGACAGGGTTTCTGGGGAGCTGTTTTTT
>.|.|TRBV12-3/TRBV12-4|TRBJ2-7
CASSQLSYEQYF
TGTGCCAGCAGTCAACTCTCCTACGAGCAGTACTTC
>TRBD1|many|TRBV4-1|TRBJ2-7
CASSQVMQDRYEQYF
TGCGCCAGCAGCCAAGTCATGCAGGACAGGTACGAGCAGTACTTC